The entry below describes one T cell receptor beta chain. Trimming stripped 4 bases from V and 0 bases from J, with 14 bases between. CDR1 and CDR2 from the germline V gene are SGDLS and YYNGEE. The CDR3 loop spans 15 amino acids. TCRdb reanalysed the RT-PCR reads using MiXCR and keeps one entry per CDR3 protein. The top ten clones hold approximately 11% of a sample with more than 150,000 distinct CDR3 sequences, around 8.8% of them seen once. This entry belongs to a study of response to subunit inactivated influenza vaccine. The rearrangement uses TRBV9 and TRBJ2-7; D may be TRBD1 (6 bases). The origin of this receptor is a middle-aged man who received an inactivated influenza vaccine. Sequenced material: non-naive T cells sorted from PBMCs, taken on the day of vaccination. The CDR3, as DNA: TGTGCCAGCAGCCCAACCCGGACAGCCTCCTACGAGCAGTACTTC. As protein: CASSPTRTASYEQYF.